Below are 10 T cell receptor beta chains sequenced from a single sample in a study of T cell responses to AZD1222 COVID-19 vaccine. Clones were sequenced by immunoSEQ multiplex PCR, and TCRdb holds only the in-frame ones, with some missing. The sample holds 150,000 to 200,000 clones, 87% seen once. Specimen: peripheral blood, collected on day 0 of MenACWY control vaccination. Receptor source: an adult in good health.

The chain employs TRBV27 and TRBJ2-1; D may be TRBD1 (5 bases). The V gene's germline CDR1 is MNHEY and CDR2 SMNVEV (reference sequence). Trimming took 3 bases from V and 7 from J, leaving 13 bases between them. The CDR3 totals 14 residues. The CDR3 sequence: CASSFQGSYNEQFF. Written as DNA, the CDR3 is TGTGCCAGCAGTTTCCAGGGATCGTATAATGAGCAGTTCTTC.

The genes are TRBV5-4 and TRBJ1-1, with 7 positions matching TRBD1. CDR1 SGHNT and CDR2 YYREEE come from the germline V gene (reference sequence). The CDR3 consists of 14 residues. V shed 4 bases and J 5 bases; nucleotides not matched to a gene: 8. The CDR3 spells CASSTVDRVTEAFF. CDR3 nucleotides: TGTGCCAGCAGCACCGTTGACAGGGTGACTGAAGCTTTCTTT.

This sequence joins TRBV3-1 (or the pseudogene TRBV3-2) and TRBJ2-7; D is perhaps TRBD1 (5 bases). Germline-derived CDR1 and CDR2 are LGHDT and YNNKEL (reference sequence). The ends were cut back, 4 bases at V and 4 bases at J, with 14 bases in the middle. This CDR3 has 14 amino acids. The CDR3 DNA reads TGTGCCAGCAGCCCCTCGACAGCTCTTTACGAGCAGTACTTC. The encoded protein is CASSPSTALYEQYF.

The rearrangement joins TRBV28 to TRBJ2-1; D is perhaps TRBD2 (6 bases). Trimming took 3 bases from V and 7 from J, leaving 10 bases between them. The germline gives CDR1 MDHEN, CDR2 SYDVKM. CDR3 length: 13 residues. CDR3 sequence reads: CASSFMTSNEQFF. The CDR3 nucleotides read TGTGCCAGCAGTTTCATGACTAGTAATGAGCAGTTCTTC.

This chain links TRBV4-1 with TRBJ1-1; perhaps TRBD1 as D (5 bases). Germline CDR1 is MGHRA and CDR2 is YSYEKL. CDR3 size: 14 residues. Trimming left V 7 bases short and J 1 base short, with 13 bases between. The CDR3 loop reads CASKGLLKNTEAFF. The CDR3 DNA follows: TGCGCCAGCAAGGGACTCCTGAAGAACACTGAAGCTTTCTTT.

J is TRBJ2-2 and V is TRBV7-9; D unresolved. The germline V and J ends were trimmed by 2 bases and 3 bases, with 10 bases remaining between them. Germline V CDR1 and CDR2: SEHNR, FQNEAQ (reference sequence). The CDR3 runs 15 residues. CDR3 nucleotides: TGTGCCAGCAGCTTAACGCAAGACTACACCGGGGAGCTGTTTTTT. This codes for CASSLTQDYTGELFF.

The chain links TRBV28 to TRBJ2-6; possibly TRBD1 for D (7 bases). Germline V gene data show CDR1 as MDHEN and CDR2 as SYDVKM. The CDR3 is 18 amino acids. V was clipped by 4 bases and J by 4 bases, with 20 bases between them. This CDR3 is CASSSGDSLRVGANVLTF. In DNA, the CDR3 is TGTGCCAGCAGTTCGGGGGACAGCCTGAGGGTAGGGGCCAACGTCCTGACTTTC. Full variable domain (remainder filled in from reference TRBV28 and TRBJ2-6): DVKVTQSSRYLVKRTGEKVFLECVQDMDHENMFWYRQDPGLGLRLIYFSYDVKMKEKGDIPEGYSVSREKKERFSLILESASTNQTSMYLCASSSGDSLRVGANVLTFGAGSRLTVL.

The rearrangement links TRBV6-9 to TRBJ2-1; 14 bases align to TRBD2. The trim removed 6 bases at V and 1 base at J, leaving 11 bases unmatched. Germline assignment: CDR1 MNHGY and CDR2 SVAAGI. The CDR3 is made up of 19 amino acids. The CDR3, as DNA: TGTGCCAGCAGGCCCCCGGGACTAGCGGGAGATGGATCCTACAATGAGCAGTTCTTC. Translating it yields CASRPPGLAGDGSYNEQFF.

The chain recombines TRBV19 with TRBJ1-1; TRBD1 is a possible D gene (5 bases). Trimming took 3 bases from V and 5 from J, leaving 10 bases between them. The CDR3 covers 13 residues. Germline V gene sequence: CDR1 LNHDA, CDR2 SQIVND (reference sequence). This CDR3 is CASSIPGLTEAFF. CDR3 bases: TGTGCCAGTAGTATCCCAGGGTTAACTGAAGCTTTCTTT. The full variable domain, in which reference TRBV19 and TRBJ1-1 provide the parts outside the CDR3, is DGGITQSPKYLFRKEGQNVTLSCEQNLNHDAMYWYRQDPGQGLRLIYYSQIVNDFQKGDIAEGYSVSREKKESFPLTVTSAQKNPTAFYLCASSIPGLTEAFFGQGTRLTVV.

The rearrangement joins TRBV19 to TRBJ2-2; the D gene is possibly TRBD2 (5 bases). Trimming cost V 7 bases and J 3 bases, with 18 bases left between them. The CDR3 length is 16 residues. Germline-derived CDR1 and CDR2 are LNHDA and SQIVND (reference sequence). The CDR3 here is CASTVGESSYTGELFF. For the CDR3, the DNA is TGTGCCAGTACCGTCGGGGAGTCTAGCTACACCGGGGAGCTGTTTTTT.